This T cell receptor beta chain was identified in a study of T cell changes during pregnancy in multiple sclerosis. The germline gives CDR1 MNHEY, CDR2 SMNVEV (reference sequence). The CDR3 has 13 residues. V shed 6 bases and J shed 3 bases, with 10 bases lying between them. Generated by immunoSEQ multiplex PCR, the TCRdb table keeps only in-frame clones and is missing some. The table includes 40,000 to 55,000 clones, over 75% detected once. This receptor was identified in a female donor with multiple sclerosis, enrolled in a pregnancy study. This rearrangement joins TRBV27 to TRBJ2-3; possible D gene TRBD2, 6 bases. Source: CD8+ T cells from peripheral blood mononuclear cells, taken in the second trimester of pregnancy. CDR3 DNA sequence: TGTGCCAGCAGACATAGCGGTACAGATACGCAGTATTTT. This encodes CASRHSGTDTQYF.